This T cell receptor (beta chain) was documented in a study of regulatory T cells in long-lasting Graves disease. Study conclusions and caveats: Persistent-disease Graves' patients showed less TCR diversity than new cases. Fewer public clonotypes were shared by new patients (just under 1,000) than by persistent patients (2,741).

Sequencing libraries for TCR beta were prepared with iRepertoire HTBI primers and Arm-PCR of CDR3 regions. Original data processing: Identified segments across samples numbered approximately 60 TRBV and over 13 TRBJ. TCRdb re-called the multiplex PCR reads with MiXCR, one entry per CDR3 protein. None of the V and J calls come from the authors' own analysis; TCRdb made them. The sample lists approximately 400,000 distinct CDR3 sequences; about 23% were seen once. Time point noted: persistent/refractory GD, antithyroid drugs over 5 years with positive TRAb. Preparation of the TCR library used RNA extracted from PBMCs. The source of the patients was an endocrinology department in Xi'an, China. Trimming cost V 0 bases and J 0 bases, with 23 bases left between them. The CDR3 spans 20 residues. The germline gives CDR1 SGHDN, CDR2 FVKESK. This clonotype has more than one count but fewer than ten. The antigen is unknown.

The origin of this receptor is a woman between 40 and 55 years old with Graves disease. Here the sequenced sample was peripheral blood mononuclear cells (PBMCs), taken when the disease was refractory, from a patient treated with antithyroid drugs. The chain links TRBV14 to TRBJ2-5, with D perhaps matching TRBD2 (5 bases). The CDR3 DNA reads TGTGCCAGCAGCCAAGATACAAGGTTGAAGGACTCAAGGTACCAAGAGACCCAGTACTTC. Protein sequence: CASSQDTRLKDSRYQETQYF.